The 15 T cell receptor beta chains listed next were all sequenced from one sample in a study of blood T cells in healthy people across ages. Together with a sample-barcoded 5' primer, a J-beta primer mix was included in a second PCR lasting roughly 6 to 12 cycles. TCRdb processed the 5' RACE reads anew with MiXCR; each CDR3 protein has one entry. The sample carries approximately 2,000,000 distinct CDR3 sequences, more than 35% recorded once. The material sequenced was blood. These receptors all come from a human donor in good health.

The chain uses TRBV15 and TRBJ2-3; D tentatively reads TRBD1 or TRBD2 (5 bases each). The CDR3 covers 15 residues. Trimming stripped 3 bases from V and 3 bases from J, with 13 bases between. Germline loops: CDR1 LNHNV, CDR2 YYDKDF (reference sequence). CDR3 in DNA: TGTGCCACCAGCAGTCTTCGGGGACCAACAGATACGCAGTATTTT. Its protein product is CATSSLRGPTDTQYF.

Comment on this clonotype: The germline gene is not matched at one end of the junction; a read error may be the cause. The chain has TRBV6-2 or TRBV6-3 and TRBJ2-7; 7 positions match TRBD1. Near its end, the DNA agrees better with TRBJ2-5, so the J call may be wrong. The germline gives CDR1 MNHEY, CDR2 SVGEGT. This CDR3 has 13 residues. The CDR3 DNA reads TGTGCCAGCACTTACAGGGGAGCAAAGACCCAGTACTTC. Its protein product is CASTYRGAKTQYF.

V is TRBV11-3 and J is TRBJ2-1; 7 bases fit TRBD2. The CDR3 totals 14 residues. Germline V gives CDR1 SGHNT, CDR2 YENEEA. V lost 5 bases, J lost 6 bases, and 7 bases stayed unmatched. CDR3 DNA: TGTGCCAGCAGCCATGGTACGGGGGGCAATGAGCAGTTCTTC. This encodes CASSHGTGGNEQFF.

This clonotype came up a few times. The CDR3, as DNA: TGCGCCGGACTAGCGGGACAGGGGTACAATGAGCAGTTCTTC. This translates into CAGLAGQGYNEQFF. The chain is built from TRBV20-1 and TRBJ2-1; 12 bases line up with TRBD2. The CDR3 sequence is 14 residues long. CDR1 is DFQATT, CDR2 SNEGSKA, per germline (reference sequence).

V usage is TRBV7-6 and J usage is TRBJ2-1; 7 nucleotides line up with TRBD2. Germline values: CDR1 SGHVS, CDR2 FNYEAQ. J was trimmed by 8 bases and V by 5 bases; bases with no gene match: 6. This CDR3 comprises 13 residues. The CDR3 region is CASSIGGGHEQFF. CDR3 coding DNA: TGTGCCAGCAGCATTGGGGGAGGGCATGAGCAGTTCTTC.

This clonotype was observed a handful of times. The rearrangement links TRBV20-1 to TRBJ2-5; 10 bases are shared with TRBD1. The junction had 23 bases not matched to a gene; V was cut back by 8 bases and J by 5 bases. In germline, CDR1 is DFQATT, CDR2 SNEGSKA (reference sequence). The CDR3 runs 18 residues. CDR3 coding DNA: TGCAGTATGCTCTCCGGGACAGGGGAATCGGTAGTGGGGGAGACCCAGTACTTC. As protein: CSMLSGTGESVVGETQYF.

This clonotype has more than one count but fewer than ten. In DNA, the CDR3 is TGCGCCAGCAGCTTGGCCTATGGGGGCTCTGGGGCCAACGTCCTGACTTTC. This sequence encodes CASSLAYGGSGANVLTF. This rearrangement joins TRBV5-1 to TRBJ2-6, with D possibly being TRBD1 or TRBD2 (5 bases each). Germline CDR1 is SGHRS and CDR2 is YFSETQ. The V end was cut by 0 bases, the J end by 0 bases, with 10 bases between. The CDR3 is 17 residues long.

This clonotype was counted at least ten times. The chain carries TRBV4-1 and TRBJ1-4; D is unresolved. CDR3 size: 16 residues. With 1 base removed from V and 0 bases from J, the gap between germline ends came to 9 bases. Per the germline V gene, CDR1 is MGHRA and CDR2 is YSYEKL. The CDR3 here is CASSQGSVATNEKLFF. CDR3 bases: TGCGCCAGCAGCCAAGGTTCGGTGGCAACTAATGAAAAACTGTTTTTT.

This chain joins TRBV7-6 and TRBJ1-6, with D unclear. The V gene lost 0 bases and the J gene lost 0 bases, with 9 bases spanning the gap. Germline assignment: CDR1 SGHVS and CDR2 FNYEAQ. The CDR3 consists of 17 residues. The CDR3 coding sequence is TGTGCCAGCAGCTTAGCGCTGGGTAGCTCCTATAATTCACCCCTCCACTTT. Translating it yields CASSLALGSSYNSPLHF.

This clonotype has a handful of counts. CDR3 in DNA: TGTGCCAGCAGTCACGACCCAGAGGCTTTCTTT. Amino acids: CASSHDPEAFF. The J gene is TRBJ1-1, the V gene TRBV6-6, with no clear D. Trimming pared 5 bases from V and 11 bases from J, leaving 12 bases between. Germline V gene lookup returns CDR1 MNHNY and CDR2 SVGAGI (reference sequence). The CDR3 sequence is 11 residues long.

The V gene is TRBV12-3 or TRBV12-4, the J gene TRBJ1-2; D not certain. This CDR3 is built from 13 residues. Trimming shortened V by 7 bases and J by 5 bases, and 14 bases separated the two germline ends. The CDR3 DNA is TGTGCCAGCACCGGACCCTCAGAGTATGGCTACACCTTC. Protein sequence: CASTGPSEYGYTF.

The V gene is TRBV5-1, the J gene TRBJ1-1; D perhaps matches TRBD1 (5 bases). CDR1 and CDR2 (germline): SGHRS, YFSETQ. V dropped 3 bases and J dropped 5 bases, with 17 bases sitting between them. CDR3 size: 15 residues. In DNA, the CDR3 is TGCGCCAGCAGCTCCACAGGACAAGAATGGACTGAAGCTTTCTTT. This translates into CASSSTGQEWTEAFF.

The sample holds a few counts of this clonotype. The rearrangement links TRBV5-1 to TRBJ1-2; 7 bases match TRBD1. CDR1 and CDR2 (germline): SGHRS, YFSETQ. The CDR3 contains 17 residues. V gave up 2 bases and J gave up 0 bases; unmatched junction bases: 10. The CDR3 spells CASSFNRGGLANYGYTF. In nucleotides, the CDR3 is TGCGCCAGCAGCTTTAACAGGGGCGGTTTGGCTAACTATGGCTACACCTTC.

The chain recombines TRBV20-1 with TRBJ1-1; D remains unclear. Trimming stripped 3 bases from V and 0 bases from J, with 5 bases between. CDR1 is DFQATT, CDR2 SNEGSKA, per germline (reference sequence). CDR3 size: 12 residues. The CDR3 here is CSASLVNTEAFF. The CDR3 coding sequence is TGCAGTGCTAGTCTAGTGAACACTGAAGCTTTCTTT.

This chain uses TRBV7-9 with TRBJ2-4; possibly TRBD2 for D (6 bases). Trimming removed 6 bases at V and 13 bases at J, with 22 bases between. Germline V gene data show CDR1 as SEHNR and CDR2 as FQNEAQ (reference sequence). This CDR3 has 14 amino acids. Here the CDR3 DNA reads TGTGCCAGCAGGTCGGACCTGTCATCGGGAGAGCAGTACTTC. It is translated as CASRSDLSSGEQYF.